The clone carrying this T cell receptor beta chain came up a few times. Its antigen is unidentified. The V gene's germline CDR1 is SGHRS and CDR2 YFSETQ. CDR3 length equals 12 residues. Deletions cut 3 bases from V and 13 bases from J, with 13 bases between. This entry belongs to a study of T-cell memory formation after mild COVID-19. Whole-study findings and limits: Cross-reactive memory appears to have joined, as suggested by some responding clones showing up in pre-infection memory.

cDNA libraries for TCR alpha and TCR beta, carrying sample barcodes and UMIs, came from 5'RACE with constant-segment primers. One entry per CDR3 protein results from TCRdb running MiXCR on the 5' RACE reads. The sample has 250,000 to 350,000 distinct CDR3 sequences, about 15% seen once. This receptor was obtained from a man aged 18 to 35 who had mild COVID-19 (a few samples of this study predate the infection). Cell type and time point are not known. Material: PBMCs or a T cell subset sorted from them (not recorded which). The V and J genes are TRBV5-1 and TRBJ2-2; D is undetermined. In DNA, the CDR3 is TGCGCCAGCAGCTCCCCCCTCGAAGCGCTGTTTTTT. This codes for CASSSPLEALFF.